A single sample is the source of the 8 T cell receptor beta chains below, sequenced in a study of PD-1 blockade in classical Hodgkin lymphoma (dated by TCRdb to the early 2020s). Receptor amplification or capture employed the immunoSEQ multiplex PCR assay. TCRdb re-hosts the immuneACCESS table, in-frame sequences only. Its copies lack some clones; in the studies checked, an unresolved V gene accounts for under half of them, and the cause for the rest is not known. The sample has 15,000 to 20,000 clones on record, around 75% of them singletons. The ten largest clones take up 3.5% to 5% of the sample. According to the study, the label for this sample's time point signals: cycle 1 day 1 (C1D1), immediately before nivolumab initiation. Every trial patient had relapsed after autologous stem cell transplantation, and cohorts A, B and C differed in prior brentuximab vedotin exposure. Sequences were derived from peripheral blood mononuclear cells (PBMCs), sampled at baseline. The source of these receptors is a human donor with classical Hodgkin lymphoma.

V usage is TRBV25-1 and J usage is TRBJ2-3; the D gene is possibly TRBD2 (7 bases). V dropped 2 bases and J dropped 3 bases, with 15 bases sitting between them. This CDR3 spans 16 amino acids. Looked up from germline, CDR1 is MGHDK and CDR2 is SYGVNS. The chain's CDR3 is CASSEHGGGKTDTQYF. Written as DNA, the CDR3 is TGTGCCAGCAGTGAACACGGCGGGGGCAAAACAGATACGCAGTATTTT.

This clone was seen more than once but under ten times. The CDR3 spells CASSYSTGLDSPLHF. In nucleotides, the CDR3 is TGTGCCAGCAGTTACTCGACAGGCTTAGATTCACCCCTCCACTTT. This chain connects TRBV6-5 to TRBJ1-6; D is possibly TRBD1 (6 bases). The germline V gene encodes CDR1 MNHEY and CDR2 SVGAGI. The V end was cut by 0 bases, the J end by 8 bases, with 11 bases between. CDR3 length: 15 residues.

This clone is a singleton in its sample. The chain couples TRBV6-6 to TRBJ1-5, with D tentatively TRBD1 (6 bases). CDR3 length equals 16 residues. CDR1 is MNHNY, CDR2 SVGAGI, per germline (reference sequence). V was shortened by 0 bases and J by 5 bases, with 14 bases between the two germline ends. DNA for the CDR3: TGTGCCAGCAGTTACTCGGGGGGCATCCGGTATCAGCCCCAGCATTTT. This codes for CASSYSGGIRYQPQHF.

V is TRBV7-9 and J is TRBJ1-1; a weak D match, TRBD1 (6 bases). Germline V gene data show CDR1 as SEHNR and CDR2 as FQNEAQ (reference sequence). The CDR3 totals 14 residues. V lost 6 bases, J lost 0 bases, and 11 bases lay in between. For the CDR3, the DNA is TGTGCCAGCAGGGTAGGACAGTTGAACACTGAAGCTTTCTTT. Translated: CASRVGQLNTEAFF.

The rearrangement joins TRBV5-6 to TRBJ1-4; D uncertain. Trimming shortened V by 2 bases and J by 4 bases, and 12 bases separated the two germline ends. Germline values: CDR1 SGHDT, CDR2 YYEEEE. This CDR3 spans 15 amino acids. Here the CDR3 reads CASSLPEANNEKLFF. Here the CDR3 DNA reads TGTGCCAGCAGCTTACCTGAGGCGAATAATGAAAAACTGTTTTTT.

The chain has TRBV12-5 and TRBJ1-2; D is undetermined. Germline V gene data show CDR1 as LGHNT and CDR2 as FRNRAP. Trimming pared 7 bases from V and 4 bases from J, leaving 16 bases between. The CDR3 spans 14 residues. The CDR3 region has the DNA TGTGCTAGTGCCAGCTTTCTGGGTGGCTATGGCTACACCTTC. Residues: CASASFLGGYGYTF.

This chain joins TRBV7-9 and TRBJ1-1, with 7 bases that match TRBD1. V lost 1 base and J lost 2; bases outside the gene matches: 7. Germline V gene sequence: CDR1 SEHNR, CDR2 FQNEAQ (reference sequence). The CDR3 length is 16 residues. The CDR3, as DNA: TGTGCCAGCAGCTTAGGTACCGGGACAGCAAACACTGAAGCTTTCTTT. Its protein product is CASSLGTGTANTEAFF.

This clone has just a few counts. V and J are TRBV15 and TRBJ2-4; 7 bases fit TRBD1. Germline lookup yields CDR1 LNHNV and CDR2 YYDKDF (reference sequence). V was clipped by 6 bases and J by 4 bases; unmatched bases: 9. This CDR3 contains 15 residues. The CDR3 loop is CATRGDSLGKNIQYF. In DNA form, the CDR3 reads TGTGCCACCAGAGGGGACAGCTTGGGGAAAAACATTCAGTACTTC.